This T cell receptor (beta chain) was found in a study of cytomegalovirus exposure and HLA in healthy donors. Primers for the PCR totalled 60 Vbeta and 13 Jbeta. Libraries were prepared by immunoSEQ multiplex PCR; TCRdb keeps only in-frame clonotypes and omits some of them. Of some 160,000 clones listed, around 83% are singletons. Of note for this clone: Its antigen is undetermined.

The CDR3 totals 15 residues. The V gene end was trimmed by 5 bases and the J gene end by 7 bases; junction bases not matched to a gene: 11. In germline, CDR1 is PRHDT, CDR2 FYEKMQ (reference sequence). Study-wide points: Using a false discovery rate of 0.05, a later analysis showed that 16,951 TCR beta sequences were associated with HLA alleles.

This receptor was obtained from a man aged 50 to 59 in good health and CMV-seropositive. This chain joins TRBV13 and TRBJ1-2, with 9 bases identical to TRBD1. The specimen was PBMCs. This CDR3 reads CASSVSVGQGFGYTF. CDR3 sequence (DNA): TGTGCCAGCAGCGTTAGCGTGGGACAGGGCTTTGGCTACACCTTC.